This T cell receptor (beta chain) is drawn from a study of blood T cell repertoires in COVID-19. Study-level information: COVID-19 samples, acute and convalescent, were from the United States, Italy and Spain.

Original methodology: Using reference gene primer amplification, nucleated cell counts were estimated. Clones were read by immunoSEQ multiplex PCR, and TCRdb kept only the in-frame ones, dropping some. The DNA was the basis for D and trimming; V, J and clone size are from that table. The table lists about 180,000 clones, just under 90% of them singletons, with around 13% in the top ten. The junction had 12 bases not matched to a gene; V was cut back by 6 bases and J by 2 bases. This CDR3 comprises 16 residues. The germline V gene has CDR1 DFQATT and CDR2 SNEGSKA (reference sequence). This sequence joins TRBV20-1 and TRBJ2-3; 9 bases are a match to TRBD2. Sequenced sample: peripheral blood. The source of this sequence is a woman aged 70-85 years with COVID-19, enrolled during active disease. The CDR3 DNA is TGCAGTGCCAGTTCGACTAGCGGAGCCCTCACAGATACGCAGTATTTT. Amino acids: CSASSTSGALTDTQYF.